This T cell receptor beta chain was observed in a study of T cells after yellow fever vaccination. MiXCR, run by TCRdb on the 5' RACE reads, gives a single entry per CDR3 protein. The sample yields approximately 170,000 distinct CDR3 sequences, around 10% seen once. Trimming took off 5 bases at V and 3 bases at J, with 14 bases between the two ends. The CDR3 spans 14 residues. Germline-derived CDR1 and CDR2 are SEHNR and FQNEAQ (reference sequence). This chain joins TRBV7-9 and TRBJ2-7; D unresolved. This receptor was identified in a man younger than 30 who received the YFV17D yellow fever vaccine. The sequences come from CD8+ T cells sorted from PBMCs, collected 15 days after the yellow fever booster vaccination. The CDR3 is CASSPQVSYYEQYF. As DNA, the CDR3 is TGTGCCAGCAGCCCACAAGTTTCCTACTACGAGCAGTACTTC.